The 12 T cell receptor beta chains below come from one sample, sequenced in a study of regulatory T cells in long-lasting Graves disease. Building the TCR beta libraries relied on iRepertoire HTBI primers, and CDR3 regions underwent Arm-PCR. TCRdb re-called the multiplex PCR reads through MiXCR, storing one row per CDR3 protein. The sample shows 550,000 to 600,000 distinct CDR3 sequences, around 16% of them seen only once. The sample's time point: newly diagnosed GD, antithyroid drugs for less than 3 months. The TCR library was made from RNA that had been extracted from PBMCs in TRIzol. These sequences were also reported in another study, on T cells in Graves' hyperthyroidism and ophthalmopathy.

The sequencing used peripheral blood mononuclear cells (PBMCs), collected at new diagnosis, from a patient treated with antithyroid drugs. The receptors were sampled from a man aged 18 to 29 with Graves disease.

This clonotype occurred many times. V and J are TRBV6-5 and TRBJ1-1; the D is unclear. CDR3 size: 18 residues. Trimming pared 1 base from V and 4 bases from J, leaving 22 bases between. The germline CDR1 and CDR2 sequences are MNHEY and SVGAGI. The CDR3 coding sequence is TGTGCCAGCAGTTACTTACCCCCCGGGTTACCGAGGGTCACTGAAGCTTTCTTT. Translated, it gives CASSYLPPGLPRVTEAFF.

This clonotype turned up a few times. The chain links TRBV6-4 to TRBJ2-1, with TRBD2 matching over 10 bases. Germline-derived CDR1 and CDR2 are MRHNA and SNTAGT. V lost 5 bases, J lost 0 bases, and 16 bases stayed unmatched. CDR3 length equals 20 residues. CDR3 sequence reads: CASSPRGSGRPTTSYNEQFF. DNA of the CDR3: TGTGCCAGCAGTCCTCGGGGTAGCGGGAGGCCTACAACCTCCTACAATGAGCAGTTCTTC.

This clonotype was counted many times. This chain connects TRBV30 to TRBJ1-1; no clear D gene. The CDR3 length is 11 residues. Germline assignment: CDR1 GTSNPN and CDR2 SVGIG (reference sequence). V was shortened by 0 bases and J by 6 bases, with 5 bases between the two germline ends. The CDR3 spells CAWSVAPEAFF. The CDR3 nucleotides are TGTGCCTGGAGTGTAGCCCCTGAAGCTTTCTTT.

The chain recombines TRBV5-1 with TRBJ2-1, with D maybe TRBD2 (5 bases). Germline V gene sequence: CDR1 SGHRS, CDR2 YFSETQ. This CDR3 is 16 amino acids long. V dropped 3 bases and J dropped 7 bases, with 20 bases sitting between them. The DNA of the CDR3 is TGCGCCAGCAGCTCTCACTATGACGTCCAGCGGAATGAGCAGTTCTTC. It translates to CASSSHYDVQRNEQFF.

The chain carries TRBV5-5 and TRBJ1-4; weak D call: TRBD1 (5 bases). V was trimmed by 2 bases and J by 7 bases, leaving 12 bases between them. CDR1 and CDR2 from the germline V gene are SGHKS and YYEKEE (reference sequence). The CDR3 contains 14 residues. CDR3 sequence reads: CASSFGGRIEKLFF. CDR3 sequence (DNA): TGTGCCAGCAGCTTTGGGGGGAGGATTGAAAAACTGTTTTTT.

This clonotype was detected many times. This chain connects TRBV27 to TRBJ2-6; D possibly corresponds to TRBD2 (6 bases). The V gene lost 2 bases and the J gene lost 2 bases, with 10 bases spanning the gap. This CDR3 has 16 residues. Germline values: CDR1 MNHEY, CDR2 SMNVEV (reference sequence). The CDR3 nucleotides read TGTGCCAGCAGTTTACTTGGGGGGACTGGGGCCAACGTCCTGACTTTC. This encodes CASSLLGGTGANVLTF.

This clonotype was seen only a few times. The chain couples TRBV13 to TRBJ2-2, with D possibly matching TRBD1 (5 bases). Between the trimmed V and J ends, which lost 6 bases and 10 bases, there was a span of 12 bases. This CDR3 is 12 amino acids long. Germline CDR1 and CDR2: PRHDT and FYEKMQ (reference sequence). CDR3 nucleotides: TGTGCCAGCAGTGCAGGGTTGGAGGAGCTGTTTTTT. It encodes CASSAGLEELFF.

The CDR3 here is CASSLEAGLGTEAFF. As DNA, the CDR3 is TGTGCCAGCAGCTTAGAAGCAGGATTGGGGACTGAAGCTTTCTTT. This rearrangement joins TRBV13 to TRBJ1-1; no clear D. Germline V gives CDR1 PRHDT, CDR2 FYEKMQ (reference sequence). The CDR3 covers 15 residues. Deletions cut 1 base from V and 5 bases from J, with 14 bases between.

This clonotype was recorded a few times. This chain joins TRBV27 and TRBJ2-1; D gene ambiguous. V lost 5 bases and J 6 bases, leaving 11 bases between the germline ends. The CDR3 runs 13 residues. The germline V gene has CDR1 MNHEY and CDR2 SMNVEV (reference sequence). The CDR3 sequence is CASSLVDPNEQFF. The CDR3 DNA reads TGTGCCAGCAGTCTAGTAGACCCCAATGAGCAGTTCTTC.

This clonotype was recorded a few times. The chain is built from TRBV18 and TRBJ2-2; D is possibly TRBD1 or TRBD2 (6 bases each). Per germline, CDR1 KGHSH and CDR2 LQKENI. Deletions cut 1 base from V and 4 bases from J, with 10 bases between. The CDR3 is made up of 15 amino acids. This CDR3 reads CASSPRGTPTGELFF. The CDR3 nucleotides read TGTGCCAGCTCACCACGCGGGACACCCACCGGGGAGCTGTTTTTT.

This clonotype was observed once. A read error may be the cause here, since a much bigger clone is one base away. Given the absence of the conserved phenylalanine or tryptophan at the CDR3 end, a read error is likely. V and J are TRBV28 and TRBJ1-5; possibly TRBD1 for D (5 bases). V was pared by 6 bases and J by 4 bases, with 7 bases between. Per germline, CDR1 MDHEN and CDR2 SYDVKM. This CDR3 has 12 amino acids. CDR3: CASRGGNQPQHS. The CDR3 DNA sequence: TGTGCCAGCAGGGGGGGGAATCAGCCCCAGCATTCT.

This chain joins TRBV3-1 and TRBJ1-4; 9 bases map to TRBD1. The CDR3 consists of 16 residues. Germline V lookup: CDR1 LGHDT, CDR2 YNNKEL (reference sequence). Trimming cost V 2 bases and J 2 bases; bases outside gene matches: 3. The CDR3 region is CASSQFGTGTNEKLFF. The CDR3, as DNA: TGTGCCAGCAGCCAATTCGGGACAGGGACTAATGAAAAACTGTTTTTT.